These 11 T cell receptor beta chains originate from one sample sequenced in a study of identifying expanded T cells in peripheral blood. TCRdb's table, derived via immunoSEQ multiplex PCR, lists solely in-frame clones and lacks some. Of around 100,000 clones listed, 75% to 90% are singletons. The material sequenced was blood. These receptors came from a person aged 18 to 70 in good health.

This chain uses TRBV5-4 with TRBJ2-1; D remains unclear. The CDR3 is made up of 15 amino acids. V lost 2 bases, J lost 2 bases, and 11 bases lay in between. Germline V gene lookup returns CDR1 SGHNT and CDR2 YYREEE (reference sequence). CDR3 residues: CASSLGQSTYNEQFF. The CDR3 DNA sequence: TGTGCCAGCAGCTTAGGTCAGTCGACCTACAATGAGCAGTTCTTC.

The chain joins TRBV27 to TRBJ1-1; 9 positions match TRBD1. The CDR3 length is 14 residues. Germline CDR1 reads MNHEY; CDR2 reads SMNVEV (reference sequence). V lost 6 bases and J lost 3; bases outside the gene matches: 5. The CDR3 region is CASSDRGRDTEAFF. CDR3 DNA sequence: TGTGCCAGCAGCGACAGGGGGAGGGACACTGAAGCTTTCTTT.

The V gene is TRBV6-5, the J gene TRBJ2-2; the D gene could be TRBD1 or TRBD2 (6 bases each). Germline values: CDR1 MNHEY, CDR2 SVGAGI. V was cut by 1 base and J by 9 bases, with 9 bases left in between. The CDR3 sequence is 13 residues long. This CDR3 is CASSYFGGRELFF. The CDR3 nucleotides read TGTGCCAGCAGTTACTTCGGGGGCCGGGAGCTGTTTTTT.

The chain joins TRBV6-1 to TRBJ2-7, with a weak D call TRBD2 (6 bases). The germline V and J ends were trimmed by 7 bases and 0 bases, with 13 bases remaining between them. Germline loops: CDR1 MNHNS, CDR2 SASEGT. This CDR3 region has 14 residues. CDR3 sequence: CASNWGESSYEQYF. The CDR3 region has the DNA TGTGCCAGCAATTGGGGGGAGAGCTCCTACGAGCAGTACTTC.

Remarks on this clone: A read error is likely, as this CDR3 ends without the conserved phenylalanine or tryptophan. The gene calls are TRBV4-2 and TRBJ1-2; no reliable D call. The germline V and J ends were trimmed by 0 bases and 0 bases, with 23 bases remaining between them. The CDR3 is 20 amino acids. Germline V lookup: CDR1 LGHNA, CDR2 YNFKEQ. This CDR3 is CASSQDSKVFPLQPNYGYTL. CDR3 bases: TGTGCCAGCAGCCAAGATTCTAAGGTTTTTCCGTTGCAACCTAACTATGGCTACACCCTC.

The V gene is TRBV5-6, the J gene TRBJ1-1; D not resolved. The CDR3 sequence is 13 residues long. With 0 bases removed from V and 1 base from J, the gap between germline ends came to 4 bases. CDR1 is SGHDT and CDR2 is YYEEEE in the germline V gene. The DNA of the CDR3 is TGTGCCAGCAGCTTGGGTCGGAACACTGAAGCTTTCTTT. It translates to CASSLGRNTEAFF.

DNA of the CDR3: TGTGCCAGCAGCGTAGAGGGAACGGGACAGGTCACAGATACGCAGTATTTT. The encoded protein is CASSVEGTGQVTDTQYF. The J gene is TRBJ2-3, the V gene TRBV9; TRBD1 agrees at 8 bases. The CDR3 length is 17 residues. The germline CDR1 and CDR2 sequences are SGDLS and YYNGEE. After removal of 0 bases from V and 2 bases from J, the junction contained 8 bases not matched to a gene.

The V call is TRBV2, the J call TRBJ2-1; 7 bases line up with TRBD1. The CDR3 has 14 residues. Losses at the gene ends were 8 bases for V and 7 bases for J; bases not matched to a gene: 11. Germline values: CDR1 SNHLY, CDR2 FYNNEI. CDR3 DNA sequence: TGTGCCAGCGTACAGGGGATCAGGAGGAATGAGCAGTTCTTC. Its translation: CASVQGIRRNEQFF.

In DNA form, the CDR3 reads TGTGCCAGCATTCAGGGCGGGGGGGTAAATGGCTACACCTTC. Amino acid sequence: CASIQGGGVNGYTF. The rearrangement joins TRBV28 to TRBJ1-2; weak D call: TRBD1 (5 bases). The CDR3 covers 14 residues. CDR1 and CDR2 from the germline V gene are MDHEN and SYDVKM. Trimming took 7 bases from V and 6 from J, leaving 18 bases between them.

This clone was seen more than once but under ten times. The rearrangement links TRBV9 to TRBJ2-3; tentatively, D is TRBD1 (5 bases). Trimming cost V 2 bases and J 5 bases, with 15 bases left between them. The CDR3 is made up of 15 amino acids. The germline V gene encodes CDR1 SGDLS and CDR2 YYNGEE. DNA of the CDR3: TGTGCCAGCAGCGTGGGGCGGCAGGGTGGAGATACGCAGTATTTT. Protein product: CASSVGRQGGDTQYF.

The chain combines TRBV6-5 with TRBJ2-7; D gene uncertain. CDR1 and CDR2 (germline): MNHEY, SVGAGI. V lost 0 bases and J lost 4, with 16 bases in between. The CDR3 length is 16 residues. DNA for the CDR3: TGTGCCAGCAGTTACTCTGGGTCCTCCCCCATATACGAGCAGTACTTC. Its protein is CASSYSGSSPIYEQYF.